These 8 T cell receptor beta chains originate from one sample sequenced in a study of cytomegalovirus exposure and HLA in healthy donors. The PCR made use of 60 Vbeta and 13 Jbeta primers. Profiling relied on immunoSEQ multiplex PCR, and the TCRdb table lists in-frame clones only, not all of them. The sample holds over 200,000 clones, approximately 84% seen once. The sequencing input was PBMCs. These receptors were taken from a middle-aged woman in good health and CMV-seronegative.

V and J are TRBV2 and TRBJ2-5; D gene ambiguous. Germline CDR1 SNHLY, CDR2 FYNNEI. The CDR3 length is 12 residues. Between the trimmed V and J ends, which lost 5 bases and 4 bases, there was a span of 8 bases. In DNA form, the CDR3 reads TGTGCCAGCAGTCCTTCAGGAGAGACCCAGTACTTC. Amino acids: CASSPSGETQYF.

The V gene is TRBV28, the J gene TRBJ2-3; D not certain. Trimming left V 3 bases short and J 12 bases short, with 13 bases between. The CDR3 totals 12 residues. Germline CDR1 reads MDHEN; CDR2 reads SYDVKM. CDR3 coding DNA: TGTGCCAGCAGTTTGCCGTGCACGGTTCAGTATTTT. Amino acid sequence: CASSLPCTVQYF. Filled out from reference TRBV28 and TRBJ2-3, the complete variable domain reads DVKVTQSSRYLVKRTGEKVFLECVQDMDHENMFWYRQDPGLGLRLIYFSYDVKMKEKGDIPEGYSVSREKKERFSLILESASTNQTSMYLCASSLPCTVQYFGPGTRLTVL.

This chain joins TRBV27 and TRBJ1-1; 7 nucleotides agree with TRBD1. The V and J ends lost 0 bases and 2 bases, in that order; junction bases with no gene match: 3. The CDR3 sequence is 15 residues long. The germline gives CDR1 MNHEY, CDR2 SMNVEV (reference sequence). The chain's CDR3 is CASSLSGQTNTEAFF. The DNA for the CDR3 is TGTGCCAGCAGTTTATCGGGACAGACTAACACTGAAGCTTTCTTT.

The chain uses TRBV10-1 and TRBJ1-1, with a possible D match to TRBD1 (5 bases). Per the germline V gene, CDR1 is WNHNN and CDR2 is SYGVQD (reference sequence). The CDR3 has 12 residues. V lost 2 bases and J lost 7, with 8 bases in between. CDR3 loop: CASSETGREAFF. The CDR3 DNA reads TGCGCCAGCAGTGAGACAGGCCGTGAAGCTTTCTTT.

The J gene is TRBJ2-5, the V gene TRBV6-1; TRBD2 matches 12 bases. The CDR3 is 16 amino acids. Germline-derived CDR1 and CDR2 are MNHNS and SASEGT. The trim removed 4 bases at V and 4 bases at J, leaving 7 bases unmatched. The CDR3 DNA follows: TGTGCCAGCAGTGTCCCTAGCGGGGGGGCGATAGAGACCCAGTACTTC. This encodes CASSVPSGGAIETQYF.

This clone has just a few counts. CDR3 loop: CASSEDRTGSQPQHF. In DNA form, the CDR3 reads TGTGCCAGCAGTGAAGACAGGACAGGGAGTCAGCCCCAGCATTTT. V gene TRBV2 combines with J gene TRBJ1-5, with TRBD1 identical over 8 bases. The CDR3 extends over 15 amino acids. Germline V gene lookup returns CDR1 SNHLY and CDR2 FYNNEI. After removal of 1 base from V and 6 bases from J, the junction contained 5 bases not matched to a gene.

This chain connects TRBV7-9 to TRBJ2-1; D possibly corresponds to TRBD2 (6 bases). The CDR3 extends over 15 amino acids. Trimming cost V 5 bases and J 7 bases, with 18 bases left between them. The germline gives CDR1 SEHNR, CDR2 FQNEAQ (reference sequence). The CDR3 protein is CASSKPLGGANEQFF. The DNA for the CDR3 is TGTGCCAGCAGCAAACCTCTAGGAGGGGCGAATGAGCAGTTCTTC.

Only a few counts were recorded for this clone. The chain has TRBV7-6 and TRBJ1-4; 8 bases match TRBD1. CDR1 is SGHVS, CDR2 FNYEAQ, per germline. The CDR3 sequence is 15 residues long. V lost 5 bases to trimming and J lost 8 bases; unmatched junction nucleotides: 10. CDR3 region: CASSPMQGAREKLFF. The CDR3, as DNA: TGTGCCAGCAGCCCGATGCAGGGGGCGCGCGAAAAACTGTTTTTT.